A single sample is the source of the 26 T cell receptor beta chains below, sequenced in a study of technical replicates of blood from a handful of donors. The assay was immunoSEQ multiplex PCR, and TCRdb's table has in-frame clones only and misses some. The data hold roughly 87,000 clones, with about 91% observed a single time. The sample taken for sequencing was T cells isolated from PBMCs. These receptors were obtained from a human donor in good health.

The chain carries TRBV11-3 and TRBJ2-7; no clear D gene. With 2 bases removed from V and 2 bases from J, the gap between germline ends came to 7 bases. This CDR3 region has 13 residues. Per the germline V gene, CDR1 is SGHNT and CDR2 is YENEEA. CDR3 protein: CASSLLTAYEQYF. The CDR3 DNA sequence: TGTGCCAGCAGCTTATTAACTGCCTACGAGCAGTACTTC.

This sequence joins TRBV7-2 and TRBJ2-1; 9 positions match TRBD2. V dropped 3 bases and J dropped 4; count of bases not matched to a gene: 4. Per the germline V gene, CDR1 is SGHTA and CDR2 is FQGNSA. This CDR3 spans 15 amino acids. The CDR3 nucleotides read TGTGCCAGCAGCTTTACTAGCGGGCCTTACAATGAGCAGTTCTTC. Protein: CASSFTSGPYNEQFF.

The rearrangement uses TRBV10-3 and TRBJ2-7; possibly TRBD1 for D (5 bases). V lost 10 bases and J 5 bases, leaving 18 bases between the germline ends. The CDR3 covers 13 residues. Germline V gives CDR1 ENHRY, CDR2 SYGVKD. CDR3 in DNA: TGTGCCACAACCCTGGGGCCTGGGGACGAGCAGTACTTC. Translated: CATTLGPGDEQYF.

The chain combines TRBV6-5 with TRBJ2-7; no reliable D call. The V gene's germline CDR1 is MNHEY and CDR2 SVGAGI. V lost 2 bases and J lost 5, with 7 bases in between. CDR3 length equals 12 residues. CDR3: CASSYGLHEQYF. The CDR3 nucleotides are TGTGCCAGCAGTTACGGCCTCCACGAGCAGTACTTC.

V is TRBV28 and J is TRBJ1-1; TRBD1 matches 8 bases. This CDR3 comprises 15 residues. In germline, CDR1 is MDHEN, CDR2 SYDVKM. V was pared by 4 bases and J by 0 bases, with 4 bases of the junction left unmatched. CDR3 in amino acids: CASSYYRGLNTEAFF. CDR3 sequence (DNA): TGTGCCAGCAGTTACTACAGGGGGTTGAACACTGAAGCTTTCTTT.

V and J are TRBV27 and TRBJ2-7; 14 nucleotides line up with TRBD2. Germline V gene data show CDR1 as MNHEY and CDR2 as SMNVEV (reference sequence). Trimming removed 1 base from V and 5 bases from J; junction bases left unmatched: 10. The CDR3 contains 18 residues. The CDR3 region is CASSLWAGLAGEEHEQYF. CDR3 bases: TGTGCCAGCAGTTTATGGGCGGGACTAGCGGGAGAAGAGCACGAGCAGTACTTC.

The chain uses TRBV12-5 and TRBJ1-1; D not resolved. Trimming took 3 bases from V and 1 from J, leaving 6 bases between them. This CDR3 is 13 amino acids long. Germline lookup yields CDR1 LGHNT and CDR2 FRNRAP. As DNA, the CDR3 is TGTGCTAGTGGTTTCCAGTCGAACACTGAAGCTTTCTTT. Translation gives CASGFQSNTEAFF.

The V and J genes are TRBV4-3 and TRBJ1-4; perhaps TRBD1 as D (5 bases). Trimming pared 4 bases from V and 5 bases from J, leaving 17 bases between. The CDR3 runs 16 residues. From germline, CDR1 is LGHNA and CDR2 YSLEER. CDR3 amino acids: CASSPGRGGLNEKLFF. The CDR3 coding sequence is TGCGCCAGCAGCCCCGGCCGCGGGGGACTAAATGAAAAACTGTTTTTT.

The chain has TRBV9 and TRBJ1-3; D is unclear. The CDR3 runs 14 residues. V shed 5 bases and J shed 0 bases, with 9 bases lying between them. The germline V gene has CDR1 SGDLS and CDR2 YYNGEE. CDR3 DNA: TGTGCCAGCAGTAAGCTCCACTCTGGAAACACCATATATTTT. Translation: CASSKLHSGNTIYF.

The J gene is TRBJ2-3, the V gene TRBV4-1; 8 bases fit TRBD2. Looked up from germline, CDR1 is MGHRA and CDR2 is YSYEKL. V lost 3 bases to trimming and J lost 4 bases; unmatched junction nucleotides: 6. The CDR3 runs 15 residues. CDR3 coding DNA: TGCGCCAGCAGCCAGGGGGGACTAGGTGCAGATACGCAGTATTTT. Amino acids: CASSQGGLGADTQYF.

The chain couples TRBV27 to TRBJ2-5; TRBD2 is a possible D gene (5 bases). V lost 0 bases to trimming and J lost 3 bases, with 8 bases between them. The CDR3 spans 14 residues. Germline CDR1 reads MNHEY; CDR2 reads SMNVEV (reference sequence). CDR3 amino acids: CASSLSQRKETQYF. The CDR3 bases are TGTGCCAGCAGTTTATCACAGCGGAAAGAGACCCAGTACTTC.

This chain uses TRBV7-8 with TRBJ2-1; 11 bases are shared with TRBD2. With 1 base clipped from V and 0 bases from J, the junction kept 8 bases outside the gene matches. The germline CDR1 and CDR2 sequences are SGHVS and FQNEAQ. The CDR3 loop spans 19 amino acids. CDR3 nucleotide sequence: TGTGCCAGCAGCTTAGAGACTAGCGGGGCTTCTAGCTCCTACAATGAGCAGTTCTTC. It encodes CASSLETSGASSSYNEQFF.

This sequence joins TRBV27 and TRBJ1-4, with D uncertain. Per the germline V gene, CDR1 is MNHEY and CDR2 is SMNVEV (reference sequence). This CDR3 has 16 amino acids. The V end was cut by 5 bases, the J end by 0 bases, with 13 bases between. Here the CDR3 reads CASSPTFLPTNEKLFF. The CDR3 DNA sequence: TGTGCCAGCAGTCCCACGTTCCTACCAACTAATGAAAAACTGTTTTTT.

The chain has TRBV15 and TRBJ2-1; a possible D gene is TRBD1 (6 bases). The CDR3 runs 15 residues. Germline assignment: CDR1 LNHNV and CDR2 YYDKDF (reference sequence). Trimming removed 1 base at V and 9 bases at J, with 16 bases between. The CDR3 region has the DNA TGTGCCACCAGCAGAGGACAGGTAGAGGCGGGTGAGCAGTTCTTC. Translating gives CATSRGQVEAGEQFF.

The V and J genes are TRBV27 and TRBJ2-7; 9 bases align to TRBD1. The CDR3 is made up of 14 amino acids. V gave up 2 bases and J gave up 2 bases; unmatched junction bases: 1. Germline CDR1 and CDR2: MNHEY and SMNVEV (reference sequence). DNA of the CDR3: TGTGCCAGCAGTTTAACAGGGGGCGCCTACGAGCAGTACTTC. It translates to CASSLTGGAYEQYF.

The gene calls are TRBV29-1 and TRBJ2-3; TRBD2 matches at 7 bases. Germline trimming cut 4 bases from V and 6 bases from J; bases unmatched to any gene: 19. The CDR3 spans 17 residues. CDR1 SQVTM and CDR2 ANQGSEA come from the germline V gene. The CDR3 bases are TGCAGCGTTGGGGGGGGATCTAGCGGAAGCCCGTGGGATACGCAGTATTTT. It codes for CSVGGGSSGSPWDTQYF.

The V gene is TRBV7-9, the J gene TRBJ2-2, with TRBD1 identical over 8 bases. The CDR3 loop spans 15 amino acids. V dropped 3 bases and J dropped 3; count of bases not matched to a gene: 3. From germline, CDR1 is SEHNR and CDR2 FQNEAQ (reference sequence). CDR3 amino acids: CASSFGTGHTGELFF. The CDR3 DNA reads as TGTGCCAGCAGCTTCGGGACAGGACACACCGGGGAGCTGTTTTTT.

CDR3 DNA: TGCAGCGTTTCCTGGGGTCAGGGTCGCGACAATGAGCAGTTCTTC. It specifies CSVSWGQGRDNEQFF. V and J are TRBV29-1 and TRBJ2-1; tentative D call: TRBD1 (5 bases). Trimming pared 5 bases from V and 5 bases from J, leaving 19 bases between. The CDR3 length is 15 residues. The germline V gene encodes CDR1 SQVTM and CDR2 ANQGSEA.

The chain is built from TRBV30 and TRBJ2-5, with TRBD1 matching over 10 bases. The CDR3 extends over 15 amino acids. The V segment lost 1 base and the J segment 5 bases; nucleotides outside the gene matches: 7. Per germline, CDR1 GTSNPN and CDR2 SVGIG (reference sequence). The CDR3 bases are TGTGCCTGGAGTGAGTGGGACAGGGGTGCGGAGACCCAGTACTTC. Translated, it gives CAWSEWDRGAETQYF.

The rearrangement uses TRBV7-2 and TRBJ2-1, with TRBD2 identical over 11 bases. CDR3 length equals 15 residues. V lost 5 bases, J lost 5 bases, and 5 bases stayed unmatched. Germline CDR1 SGHTA, CDR2 FQGNSA. CDR3 sequence (DNA): TGTGCCAGCAGCATACTAGCGGGAGTTGACAATGAGCAGTTCTTC. Its protein is CASSILAGVDNEQFF.

This chain connects TRBV6-1 to TRBJ2-2; unclear D gene. Germline CDR1 is MNHNS and CDR2 is SASEGT. The V end was cut by 6 bases, the J end by 5 bases, with 4 bases between. The CDR3 is 11 residues long. The CDR3 loop is CASSRTGELFF. DNA for the CDR3: TGTGCCAGCAGCCGTACCGGGGAGCTGTTTTTT.

The chain employs TRBV10-3 and TRBJ1-5; D gene ambiguous. CDR3 length: 13 amino acids. V lost 6 bases and J 7 bases, leaving 13 bases between the germline ends. Germline V gene lookup returns CDR1 ENHRY and CDR2 SYGVKD. In DNA form, the CDR3 reads TGTGCCATCAGCGCCTCCTCGGGGCAGCCCCAGCATTTT. It is translated as CAISASSGQPQHF.

J is TRBJ2-2 and V is TRBV7-3; tentative D call: TRBD2 (5 bases). The CDR3 consists of 14 residues. The ends were cut back, 6 bases at V and 4 bases at J, with 12 bases in the middle. Per the germline V gene, CDR1 is SGHTA and CDR2 is FQGTGA. The CDR3 nucleotides are TGTGCCAGCAGTCCGGGGTTTCCCACCGGGGAGCTGTTTTTT. It specifies CASSPGFPTGELFF.

The rearrangement uses TRBV7-3 and TRBJ1-5, with 9 bases identical to TRBD1. With 5 bases clipped from V and 6 bases from J, the junction kept 2 bases outside the gene matches. This CDR3 is built from 13 residues. From germline, CDR1 is SGHTA and CDR2 FQGTGA. The CDR3 sequence is CASSGDRAQPQHF. The CDR3 bases are TGTGCCAGCAGCGGGGACAGGGCTCAGCCCCAGCATTTT.

This sequence joins TRBV7-6 and TRBJ2-1; D is possibly TRBD2 (5 bases). V was pared by 0 bases and J by 10 bases, with 13 bases between. CDR3 length: 14 amino acids. Per germline, CDR1 SGHVS and CDR2 FNYEAQ. This chain's CDR3 is CASSLAVDGEEQFF. The CDR3 nucleotides are TGTGCCAGCAGCTTAGCGGTTGACGGGGAAGAGCAGTTCTTC. Full variable domain (outside the CDR3, taken from reference TRBV7-6 and TRBJ2-1): GAGVSQSPRYKVTKRGQDVALRCDPISGHVSLYWYRQALGQGPEFLTYFNYEAQQDKSGLPNDRFSAERPEGSISTLTIQRTEQRDSAMYRCASSLAVDGEEQFFGPGTRLTVL.

The genes are TRBV19 and TRBJ2-6; the D gene is possibly TRBD1 (5 bases). CDR3 length: 15 residues. Germline loops: CDR1 LNHDA, CDR2 SQIVND (reference sequence). Trimming stripped 11 bases from V and 0 bases from J, with 14 bases between. The CDR3 loop is CAVNQGGSGANVLTF. CDR3 DNA sequence: TGTGCCGTAAATCAGGGCGGCTCTGGGGCCAACGTCCTGACTTTC.